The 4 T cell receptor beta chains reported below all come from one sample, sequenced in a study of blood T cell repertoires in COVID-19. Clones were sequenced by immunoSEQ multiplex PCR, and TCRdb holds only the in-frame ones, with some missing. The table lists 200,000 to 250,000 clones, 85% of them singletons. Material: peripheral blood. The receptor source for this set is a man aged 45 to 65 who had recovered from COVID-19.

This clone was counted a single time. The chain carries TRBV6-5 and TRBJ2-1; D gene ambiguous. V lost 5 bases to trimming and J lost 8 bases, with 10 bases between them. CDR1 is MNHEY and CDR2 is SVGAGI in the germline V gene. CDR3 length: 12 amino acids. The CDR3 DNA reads TGTGCCAGCAGTAACGAGTTGGATGAGCAGTTCTTC. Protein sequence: CASSNELDEQFF.

CDR3 nucleotides: TGCAGTGCTAGTTGGGAGACCGGCACAGATACGCAGTATTTT. This encodes CSASWETGTDTQYF. This chain joins TRBV20-1 and TRBJ2-3, with a weak D call TRBD2 (5 bases). CDR1 is DFQATT and CDR2 is SNEGSKA in the germline V gene (reference sequence). The CDR3 has 14 residues. V was shortened by 3 bases and J by 1 base, with 11 bases between the two germline ends.

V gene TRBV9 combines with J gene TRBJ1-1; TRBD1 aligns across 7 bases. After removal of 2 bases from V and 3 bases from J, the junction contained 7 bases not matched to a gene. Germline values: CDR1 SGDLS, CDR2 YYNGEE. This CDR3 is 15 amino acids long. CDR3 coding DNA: TGTGCCAGCAGCGTCCAATCAGGGGGACACACTGAAGCTTTCTTT. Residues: CASSVQSGGHTEAFF.

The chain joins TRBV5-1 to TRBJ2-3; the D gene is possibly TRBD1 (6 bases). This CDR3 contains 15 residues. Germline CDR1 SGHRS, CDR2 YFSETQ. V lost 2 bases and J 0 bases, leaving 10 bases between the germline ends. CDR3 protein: CASSFRTGSTDTQYF. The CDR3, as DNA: TGCGCCAGCAGCTTTCGAACAGGGAGCACAGATACGCAGTATTTT.